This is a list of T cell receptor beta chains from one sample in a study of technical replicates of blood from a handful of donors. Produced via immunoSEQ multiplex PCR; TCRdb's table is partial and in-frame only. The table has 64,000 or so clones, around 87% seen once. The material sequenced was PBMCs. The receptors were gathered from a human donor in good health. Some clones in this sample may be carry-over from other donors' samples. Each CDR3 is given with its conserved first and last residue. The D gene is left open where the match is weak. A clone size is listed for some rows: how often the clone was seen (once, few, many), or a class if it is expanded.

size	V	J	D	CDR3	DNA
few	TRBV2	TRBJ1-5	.	CASRGQNGNQPQHF	TGTGCCAGCAGAGGACAGAACGGCAATCAGCCCCAGCATTTT
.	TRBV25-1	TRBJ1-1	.	CASTPRGFDTEAFF	TGTGCCAGCACTCCTAGGGGGTTCGACACTGAAGCTTTCTTT
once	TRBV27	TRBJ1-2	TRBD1	CASSQGQGNGYTF	TGTGCCAGCAGTCAGGGACAGGGTAATGGCTACACCTTC
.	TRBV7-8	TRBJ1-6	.	CASLIDTPGNNSPLHF	TGTGCCAGCCTCATAGACACCCCAGGAAATAATTCACCCCTCCACTTT
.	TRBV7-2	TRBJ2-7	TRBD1	CASSLMGQGAHEQYF	TGTGCCAGCAGCTTAATGGGACAGGGGGCTCACGAGCAGTACTTC
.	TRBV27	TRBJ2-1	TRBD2	CASSRQLAGGNEQFF	TGTGCCAGCAGCCGACAACTAGCGGGGGGAAATGAGCAGTTCTTC
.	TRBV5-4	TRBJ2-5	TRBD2	CASSLTREETQYF	TGTGCCAGCAGTTTGACCCGGGAGGAAACCCAGTACTTC
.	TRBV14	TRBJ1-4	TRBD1	CASSQFRGLNEKLFF	TGTGCCAGCAGCCAATTCAGGGGGCTTAATGAAAAACTGTTTTTT
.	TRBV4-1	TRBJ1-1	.	CASSLLNLNTEAFF	TGCGCCAGCAGCCTCCTAAATCTGAACACTGAAGCTTTCTTT
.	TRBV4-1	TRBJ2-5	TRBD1	CASSQERTGGFFPETQYF	TGCGCCAGCAGCCAAGAAAGGACAGGGGGCTTTTTCCCAGAGACCCAGTACTTC
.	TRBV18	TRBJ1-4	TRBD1	CASSPSDRGYEKLFF	TGTGCCAGCTCACCATCGGACAGGGGTTATGAAAAACTGTTTTTT
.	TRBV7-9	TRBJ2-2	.	CASSPGRGITGELFF	TGTGCCAGCAGTCCCGGACGGGGGATCACCGGGGAGCTGTTTTTT
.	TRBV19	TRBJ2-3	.	CASSNRARGTDTQYF	TGTGCCAGTAGTAACCGGGCCCGGGGAACAGATACGCAGTATTTT
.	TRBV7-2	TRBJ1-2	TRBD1	CASSLGQGAYGYTF	TGTGCCAGCAGCCTGGGACAGGGAGCCTATGGCTACACCTTC
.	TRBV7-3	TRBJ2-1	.	CASSLIPRVNEQFF	TGTGCCAGCAGCTTAATTCCCAGGGTAAATGAGCAGTTCTTC
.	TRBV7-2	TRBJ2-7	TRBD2	CASSEIAGGLGYEQYF	TGTGCCAGCAGCGAAATAGCGGGGGGGCTGGGGTACGAGCAGTACTTC
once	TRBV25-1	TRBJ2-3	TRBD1	CASSEYQGAGWTDTQYF	TGTGCCAGCAGTGAATACCAGGGGGCAGGGTGGACAGATACGCAGTATTTT
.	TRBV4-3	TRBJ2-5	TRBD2	CASTPSGGNQETQYF	TGCGCCAGCACTCCTAGCGGGGGGAACCAAGAGACCCAGTACTTC
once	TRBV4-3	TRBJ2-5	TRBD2	CASRTLTSSQETQYF	TGCGCCAGCAGAACATTGACTAGCAGCCAAGAGACCCAGTACTTC
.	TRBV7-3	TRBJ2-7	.	CASSLTQDHEQYF	TGTGCCAGCAGCTTAACGCAGGATCACGAGCAGTACTTC
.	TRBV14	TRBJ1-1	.	CASSQQRGTEAFF	TGTGCCAGCAGCCAGCAGAGGGGGACTGAAGCTTTCTTT
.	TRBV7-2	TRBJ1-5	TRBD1	CASSFSRGQGGRPQHF	TGTGCCAGCAGCTTTAGTCGGGGACAGGGGGGTCGGCCCCAGCATTTT
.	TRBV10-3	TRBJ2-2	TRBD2	CAISESSSGGLRNTGELFF	TGTGCCATCAGTGAGTCGAGTAGCGGGGGACTTAGGAACACCGGGGAGCTGTTTTTT
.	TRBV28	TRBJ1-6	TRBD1	CASTGGNSPLHF	TGTGCCAGTACAGGGGGGAATTCACCCCTCCACTTT
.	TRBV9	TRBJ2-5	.	CASSVLGLAAEAQYF	TGTGCCAGCAGCGTCTTAGGACTGGCGGCGGAGGCCCAGTACTTC
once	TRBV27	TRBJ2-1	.	CASSLNRGLGGRLNEQFF	TGTGCCAGCAGTTTGAACAGGGGGCTCGGCGGGAGGTTGAATGAGCAGTTCTTC
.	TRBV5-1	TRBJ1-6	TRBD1	CASRRTGDFNSPLHF	TGCGCCAGCCGTAGGACAGGGGACTTTAATTCACCCCTCCACTTT
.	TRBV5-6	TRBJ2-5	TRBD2	CASSLELSSGDPYQETQYF	TGTGCCAGCAGCTTGGAACTTTCTAGCGGGGACCCGTACCAAGAGACCCAGTACTTC
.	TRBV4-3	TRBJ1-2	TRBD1	CASSPQGDPYYGYTF	TGCGCCAGCAGCCCACAGGGGGACCCCTACTATGGCTACACCTTC